The next 9 T cell receptor beta chains were all read from a single sample in a study of blood T cell repertoires in COVID-19. Measured with immunoSEQ multiplex PCR; TCRdb has only the in-frame clones, and not every one. The table lists roughly 17,000 clones, nearly 90% of them singletons. Sequencing input: peripheral blood. These receptors originate from a man older than 75 with acute or convalescent COVID-19.

The gene calls are TRBV30 and TRBJ2-1, with D possibly TRBD2 on 6 matching bases. Germline CDR1 is GTSNPN and CDR2 is SVGIG (reference sequence). The V gene lost 8 bases and the J gene lost 2 bases, with 16 bases spanning the gap. CDR3 length: 14 residues. CDR3 DNA: TGTGCCGCGACCACGGGAGTTACCTACAATGAGCAGTTCTTC. Encoded protein: CAATTGVTYNEQFF.

V usage is TRBV12-5 and J usage is TRBJ2-1, with 8 bases matching TRBD1. CDR1 and CDR2 (germline): LGHNT, FRNRAP. V shed 3 bases and J 6 bases; nucleotides not matched to a gene: 7. CDR3 size: 15 residues. The CDR3 loop is CASGFGTGTFNEQFF. Here the CDR3 DNA reads TGTGCTAGTGGTTTCGGGACAGGAACTTTCAATGAGCAGTTCTTC. The entire variable domain, with the rest obtained from reference TRBV12-5 and TRBJ2-1, is as follows: DARVTQTPRHKVTEMGQEVTMRCQPILGHNTVFWYRQTMMQGLELLAYFRNRAPLDDSGMPKDRFSAEMPDATLATLKIQPSEPRDSAVYFCASGFGTGTFNEQFFGPGTRLTVL.

The V call is TRBV30, the J call TRBJ2-7, with D tentatively TRBD2 (6 bases). Trimming took 4 bases from V and 1 from J, leaving 14 bases between them. Germline V gene lookup returns CDR1 GTSNPN and CDR2 SVGIG (reference sequence). This CDR3 is 14 amino acids long. This chain's CDR3 is CAWTTGTGSYEQYF. The CDR3 coding sequence is TGTGCCTGGACGACCGGGACTGGATCCTACGAGCAGTACTTC.

V gene TRBV6-6 combines with J gene TRBJ1-1; possibly TRBD1 for D (5 bases). Germline CDR1 and CDR2: MNHNY and SVGAGI (reference sequence). The CDR3 totals 16 residues. Trimming removed 6 bases from V and 5 bases from J, with 22 bases in between. CDR3: CASSSGGHRGGTEAFF. For the CDR3, the DNA is TGTGCCAGCAGCTCCGGCGGACATCGGGGAGGGACTGAAGCTTTCTTT.

This clone has a single count. V gene TRBV13 combines with J gene TRBJ2-7, with 10 positions matching TRBD1. V was clipped by 3 bases and J by 4 bases; unmatched bases: 3. Germline CDR1 and CDR2: PRHDT and FYEKMQ (reference sequence). CDR3 length: 14 residues. CDR3 protein: CASSFGDRGYEQYF. The CDR3 coding sequence is TGTGCCAGCAGCTTTGGGGACAGGGGTTACGAGCAGTACTTC.

V usage is TRBV3-1 (or the pseudogene TRBV3-2) and J usage is TRBJ2-2, with D unclear. With 0 bases removed from V and 3 bases from J, the gap between germline ends came to 5 bases. The CDR3 length is 14 residues. The germline CDR1 and CDR2 sequences are LGHDT and YNNKEL (reference sequence). CDR3 nucleotide sequence: TGTGCCAGCAGCCAAGATCACTACACCGGGGAGCTGTTTTTT. This sequence encodes CASSQDHYTGELFF.

The CDR3 DNA is TGCGCCACCTGGACAGGTGACTCTGGAAACACCATATATTTT. Protein sequence: CATWTGDSGNTIYF. This chain joins TRBV10-2 and TRBJ1-3; 7 bases agree with TRBD1. Germline CDR1 WSHSY, CDR2 SAAADI. The CDR3 contains 14 residues. The ends lost 10 bases at V and 0 bases at J; junction bases unmatched: 6.

V is TRBV10-3 and J is TRBJ2-7; 7 positions agree with TRBD1. Unmatched junction bases numbered 7, after V lost 7 bases and J lost 4 bases. The CDR3 has 13 amino acids. Germline values: CDR1 ENHRY, CDR2 SYGVKD. CDR3 sequence: CAITTGTAYEQYF. CDR3 DNA: TGTGCCATCACCACCGGGACAGCGTACGAGCAGTACTTC.

J is TRBJ2-3 and V is TRBV12-3 or TRBV12-4, with D unclear. Trimming pared 7 bases from V and 6 bases from J, leaving 14 bases between. This CDR3 has 13 amino acids. CDR3 DNA sequence: TGTGCCAGCACTCCCAGGATGGGCGATACGCAGTATTTT. Translating gives CASTPRMGDTQYF.